Listed below are T cell receptor beta chains from one sample, sequenced in a study of cytomegalovirus exposure and HLA in healthy donors. Generated by immunoSEQ multiplex PCR, the TCRdb table keeps only in-frame clones and is missing some. The data contain 200,000 to 250,000 clones, approximately 82% of them singletons. The sample was PBMCs. All receptors come from a man younger than 30 in good health and CMV-seronegative. CDR3s include the opening cysteine and the closing phenylalanine or tryptophan. D genes are given only for firm matches. Clone size is given for some rows only: seen once, a few or many times, or a class if the clone is expanded.

TRBV6-6,-,TRBJ2-1,-,CASRSPSDTYNEQFF,TGTGCCAGCAGATCCCCTAGCGACACCTACAATGAGCAGTTCTTC
TRBV10-1,-,TRBJ2-1,TRBD2,CASSRLAGATYNEQFF,TGCGCCAGCAGTCGACTAGCGGGAGCTACCTACAATGAGCAGTTCTTC
TRBV15,-,TRBJ1-2,TRBD1,CATSNGEGARASYGYTF,TGTGCCACCAGCAATGGTGAGGGGGCCCGGGCCTCCTATGGCTACACCTTC
TRBV30,-,TRBJ2-7,-,CAWSGQSSYEQYF,TGTGCCTGGAGTGGACAAAGCTCCTACGAGCAGTACTTC
TRBV7-9,few,TRBJ2-1,-,CASSPTVSSYNEQFF,TGTGCCAGCAGCCCCACAGTGAGCTCCTACAATGAGCAGTTCTTC
TRBV6-5,-,TRBJ2-7,TRBD1,CASSSPGQSYEQYF,TGTGCCAGCAGTTCACCGGGACAGTCCTACGAGCAGTACTTC
TRBV18,once,TRBJ1-5,-,CASSPPTLEGYQPQHF,TGTGCCAGCTCACCACCGACCCTAGAAGGTTATCAGCCCCAGCATTTT
TRBV7-2,-,TRBJ2-7,-,CASSQESGPYEQYF,TGTGCCAGCAGCCAGGAGAGCGGGCCCTACGAGCAGTACTTC
TRBV25-1,-,TRBJ2-3,TRBD2,CASSESVLAGVSDTQYF,TGTGCCAGCAGTGAATCTGTACTAGCGGGAGTGTCAGATACGCAGTATTTT
TRBV6-1,-,TRBJ2-5,-,CASRILVKETQYF,TGTGCCAGCAGGATACTAGTTAAAGAGACCCAGTACTTC
TRBV5-1,-,TRBJ2-7,-,CASSLVQGGHYEQYF,TGCGCCAGCAGCTTGGTGCAGGGTGGACACTACGAGCAGTACTTC
TRBV30,-,TRBJ2-1,TRBD2,CAWSASGGYNEQFF,TGTGCCTGGAGTGCTAGCGGGGGCTACAATGAGCAGTTCTTC
TRBV29-1,-,TRBJ1-2,-,CSVGGGGNNYGYTF,TGCAGCGTTGGGGGGGGCGGAAATAACTATGGCTACACCTTC
TRBV15,-,TRBJ2-2,-,CATSWEARNGELFF,TGTGCCACCAGCTGGGAGGCCAGGAATGGGGAGCTGTTTTTT
TRBV6-5,-,TRBJ2-7,TRBD2,CASRSTSGSFYEQYF,TGTGCCAGCAGGTCCACTAGCGGGAGCTTCTACGAGCAGTACTTC
TRBV5-1,-,TRBJ1-2,-,CASSLADTPNYGYTF,TGCGCCAGCAGCCTGGCGGACACCCCTAACTATGGCTACACCTTC
TRBV7-2,-,TRBJ1-5,-,CASSPRGSNQPQHF,TGTGCCAGCAGCCCAAGGGGTAGCAATCAGCCCCAGCATTTT
TRBV28,-,TRBJ1-2,TRBD1,CASSRLNRGSGYTF,TGTGCCAGCAGTCGACTCAACAGGGGATCAGGCTACACCTTC
TRBV11-1,-,TRBJ2-3,-,CASSLESGFPNTDTQYF,TGTGCCAGCAGCTTAGAATCAGGGTTCCCTAACACAGATACGCAGTATTTT
TRBV30,-,TRBJ2-7,TRBD2,CAWSPGLAGYEQYF,TGTGCCTGGAGTCCCGGACTAGCGGGGTACGAGCAGTACTTC
TRBV19,-,TRBJ2-7,-,CASSNRVNEQYF,TGTGCCAGTAGTAACAGGGTCAACGAGCAGTACTTC
TRBV9,-,TRBJ2-1,-,CASSVVENQQFF,TGTGCCAGCAGCGTAGTGGAGAATCAGCAGTTCTTC
TRBV30,-,TRBJ1-4,-,CAWSRGSNEKLFF,TGTGCCTGGAGTAGAGGGTCTAATGAAAAACTGTTTTTT
TRBV21-1,-,TRBJ2-1,-,CASSKGNRGVRLNNEQFF,TGTGCCAGCAGCAAAGGGAATCGCGGGGTCCGTCTCAACAATGAGCAGTTCTTC
TRBV2,-,TRBJ1-1,TRBD1,CASLTEGTGGRAFF,TGTGCCAGCCTTACCGAAGGGACAGGGGGTCGAGCTTTCTTT
TRBV6-5,-,TRBJ2-3,-,CASSLQGWSTDTQYF,TGTGCCAGCAGTTTACAGGGTTGGAGCACAGATACGCAGTATTTT
TRBV7-6,once,TRBJ1-2,-,CASSLGGNRGYTF,TGTGCCAGCAGCCTAGGCGGGAATCGCGGCTACACCTTC
TRBV6-1,-,TRBJ1-4,TRBD1,CASSVGQAGNEKLFF,TGTGCCAGCAGTGTCGGACAGGCAGGCAATGAAAAACTGTTTTTT
TRBV7-2,-,TRBJ1-1,-,CASRRDSNTEAFF,TGTGCCAGCAGACGGGATTCCAACACTGAAGCTTTCTTT
TRBV2,-,TRBJ1-4,TRBD1,CASSEGQGYEKLFF,TGTGCCAGCAGTGAGGGACAGGGGTATGAAAAACTGTTTTTT
TRBV15,-,TRBJ2-1,-,CATSIQRFDEQFF,TGTGCCACCAGCATCCAGCGATTCGATGAGCAGTTCTTC
TRBV7-9,-,TRBJ2-1,TRBD2,CASSRTSGNEQFF,TGTGCCAGCAGCCGGACTAGCGGGAATGAGCAGTTCTTC